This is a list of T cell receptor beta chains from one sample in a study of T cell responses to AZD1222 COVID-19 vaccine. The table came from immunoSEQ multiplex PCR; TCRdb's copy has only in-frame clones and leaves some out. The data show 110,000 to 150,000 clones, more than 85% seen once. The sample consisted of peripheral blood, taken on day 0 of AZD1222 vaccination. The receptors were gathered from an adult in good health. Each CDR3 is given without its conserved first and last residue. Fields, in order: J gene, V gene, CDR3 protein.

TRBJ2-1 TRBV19 ASNPSGYNEQF
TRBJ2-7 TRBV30 AWRSSYEQY
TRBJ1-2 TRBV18 ASSQQGAHGYT
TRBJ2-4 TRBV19 ASSWALAKNIQY
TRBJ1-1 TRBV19 ATSRGDATLNTEAF
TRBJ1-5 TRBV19 ASSIGRGDATLEPQH
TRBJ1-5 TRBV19 ASSMEARNQPQH
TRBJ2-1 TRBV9 ASGRGGLPDEQF
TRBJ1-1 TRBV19 ASSMEEGAGNTEAF
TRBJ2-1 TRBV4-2 ASSQDYTSGRAYEQF
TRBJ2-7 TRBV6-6 ASRTGQGYEQY
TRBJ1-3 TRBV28 ASSSLTGAIGNTIY
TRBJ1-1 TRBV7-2 ASSFDTGVNTEAF
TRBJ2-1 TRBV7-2 ASSLGRLAGYNEQF
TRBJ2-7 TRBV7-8 ASSLKRDRGYYEQY
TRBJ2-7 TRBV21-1 VGAAPEQY
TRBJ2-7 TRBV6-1 ASSEGRDGYEQY
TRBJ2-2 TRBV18 ASSPTSTGELF
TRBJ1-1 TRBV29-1 SVSQGNTEAF
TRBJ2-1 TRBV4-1 ASSQGMASGNYNEQF
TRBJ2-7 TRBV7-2 ASSWDRRTYEQY
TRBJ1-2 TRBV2 ASSDRVNYGYT
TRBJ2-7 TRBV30 AWSVERVGEQY
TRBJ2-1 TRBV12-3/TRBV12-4 ASMVGRNEQF